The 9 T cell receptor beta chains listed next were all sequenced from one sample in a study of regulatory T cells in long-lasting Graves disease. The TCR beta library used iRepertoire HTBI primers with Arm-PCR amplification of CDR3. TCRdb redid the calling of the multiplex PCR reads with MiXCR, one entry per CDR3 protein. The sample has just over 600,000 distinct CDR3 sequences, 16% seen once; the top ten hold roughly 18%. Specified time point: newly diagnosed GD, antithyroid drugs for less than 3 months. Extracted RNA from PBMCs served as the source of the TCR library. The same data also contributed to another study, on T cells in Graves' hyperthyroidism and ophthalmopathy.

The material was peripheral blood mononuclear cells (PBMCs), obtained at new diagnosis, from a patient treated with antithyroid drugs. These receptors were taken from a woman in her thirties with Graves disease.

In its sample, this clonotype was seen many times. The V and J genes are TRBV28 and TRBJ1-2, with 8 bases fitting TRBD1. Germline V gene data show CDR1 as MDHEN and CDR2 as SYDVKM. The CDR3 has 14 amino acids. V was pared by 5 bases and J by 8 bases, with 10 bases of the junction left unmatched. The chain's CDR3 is CASSPGTGFGGYTF. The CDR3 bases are TGTGCCAGCAGTCCCGGGACAGGCTTTGGGGGCTACACCTTC.

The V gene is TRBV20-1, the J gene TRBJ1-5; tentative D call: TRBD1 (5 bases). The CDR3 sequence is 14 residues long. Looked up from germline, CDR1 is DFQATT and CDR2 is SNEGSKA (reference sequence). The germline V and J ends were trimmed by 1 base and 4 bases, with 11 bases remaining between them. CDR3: CSARGGGGNQPQHF. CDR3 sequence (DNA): TGCAGTGCTAGAGGTGGGGGGGGAAATCAGCCCCAGCATTTT.

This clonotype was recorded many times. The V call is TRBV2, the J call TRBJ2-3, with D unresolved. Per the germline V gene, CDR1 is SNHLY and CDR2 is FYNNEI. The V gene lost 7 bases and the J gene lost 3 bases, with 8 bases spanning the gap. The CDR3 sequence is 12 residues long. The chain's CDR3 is CASTALTDTQYF. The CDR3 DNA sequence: TGTGCCAGCACTGCCTTAACAGATACGCAGTATTTT.

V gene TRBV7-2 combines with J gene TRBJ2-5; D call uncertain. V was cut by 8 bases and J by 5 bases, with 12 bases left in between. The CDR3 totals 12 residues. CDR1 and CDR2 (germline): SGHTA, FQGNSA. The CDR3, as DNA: TGTGCCAGCTGGGATTTGGGGGAGACCCAGTACTTC. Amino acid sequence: CASWDLGETQYF.

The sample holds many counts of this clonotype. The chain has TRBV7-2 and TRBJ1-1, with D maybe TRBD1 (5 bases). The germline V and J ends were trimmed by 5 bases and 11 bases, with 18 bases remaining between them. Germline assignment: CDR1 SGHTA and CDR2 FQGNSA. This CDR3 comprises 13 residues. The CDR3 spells CASSPGTRGVAFF. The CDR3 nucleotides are TGTGCCAGCAGCCCCGGGACCCGGGGGGTTGCTTTCTTT.

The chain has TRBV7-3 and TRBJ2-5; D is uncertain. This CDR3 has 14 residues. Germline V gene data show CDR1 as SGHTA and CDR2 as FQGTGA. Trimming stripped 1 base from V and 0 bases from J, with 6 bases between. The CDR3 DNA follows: TGTGCCAGCAGCTTAAGTGGGAACCAAGAGACCCAGTACTTC. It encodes CASSLSGNQETQYF.

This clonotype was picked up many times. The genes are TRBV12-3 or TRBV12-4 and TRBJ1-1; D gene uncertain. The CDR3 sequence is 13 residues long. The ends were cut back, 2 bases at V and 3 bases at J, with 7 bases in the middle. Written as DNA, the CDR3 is TGTGCCAGCAGTTTAAACGGAGACACTGAAGCTTTCTTT. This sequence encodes CASSLNGDTEAFF.

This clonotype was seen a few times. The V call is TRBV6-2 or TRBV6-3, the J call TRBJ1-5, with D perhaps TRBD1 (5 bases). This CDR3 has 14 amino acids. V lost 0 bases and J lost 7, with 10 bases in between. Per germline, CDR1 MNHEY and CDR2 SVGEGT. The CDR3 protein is CASSYSGPRQPQHF. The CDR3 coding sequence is TGTGCCAGCAGTTACTCGGGGCCACGGCAGCCCCAGCATTTT.

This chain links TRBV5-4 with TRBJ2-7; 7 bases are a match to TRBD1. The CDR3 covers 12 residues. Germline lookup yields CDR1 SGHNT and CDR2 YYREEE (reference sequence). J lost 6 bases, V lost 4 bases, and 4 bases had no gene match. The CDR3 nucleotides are TGTGCCAGCAGCGCGACAGGGCCCGAGCAGTACTTC. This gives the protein CASSATGPEQYF. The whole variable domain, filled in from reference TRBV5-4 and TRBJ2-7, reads ETGVTQSPTHLIKTRGQQVTLRCSSQSGHNTVSWYQQALGQGPQFIFQYYREEENGRGNFPPRFSGLQFPNYSSELNVNALELDDSALYLCASSATGPEQYFGPGTRLTVT.